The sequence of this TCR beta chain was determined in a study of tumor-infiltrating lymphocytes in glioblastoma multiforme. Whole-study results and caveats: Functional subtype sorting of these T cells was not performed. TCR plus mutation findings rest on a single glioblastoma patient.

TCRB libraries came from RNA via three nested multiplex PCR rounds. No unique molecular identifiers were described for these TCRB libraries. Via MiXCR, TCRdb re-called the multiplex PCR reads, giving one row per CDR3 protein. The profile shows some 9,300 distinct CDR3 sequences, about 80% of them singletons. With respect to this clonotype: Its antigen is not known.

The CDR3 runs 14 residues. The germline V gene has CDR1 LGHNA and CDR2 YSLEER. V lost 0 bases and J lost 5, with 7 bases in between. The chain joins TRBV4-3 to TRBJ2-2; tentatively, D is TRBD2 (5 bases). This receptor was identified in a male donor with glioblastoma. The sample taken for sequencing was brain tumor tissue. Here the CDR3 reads CASSQDRGTGELFF. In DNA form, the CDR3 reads TGCGCCAGCAGCCAAGACAGAGGGACCGGGGAGCTGTTTTTT.